These 25 T cell receptor beta chains were sequenced from one sample in a study of cytomegalovirus exposure and HLA in healthy donors. The PCR contained 60 Vbeta and 13 Jbeta primers. The repertoire was sequenced with immunoSEQ multiplex PCR; TCRdb's copy has only in-frame clones and lacks some. The table records approximately 150,000 clones, nearly 90% of them present only once. Sequencing input: PBMCs. The receptors shown here come from a woman between 35 and 50 years old in good health and CMV-seronegative.

The J gene is TRBJ2-7, the V gene TRBV6-5; D is perhaps TRBD1 (5 bases). This CDR3 is built from 11 residues. Germline V CDR1 and CDR2: MNHEY, SVGAGI. V was pared by 6 bases and J by 3 bases, with 6 bases between. CDR3 coding DNA: TGTGCCAGCAGGGACATCTACGAGCAGTACTTC. Protein sequence: CASRDIYEQYF.

In this sample, this clone turned up once. The DNA of the CDR3 is TGTGCCAGCAGCTTAATGGACAGGGCATACAATGAGCAGTTCTTC. Amino acids: CASSLMDRAYNEQFF. This sequence joins TRBV7-9 and TRBJ2-1, with 8 bases lining up with TRBD1. The CDR3 is made up of 15 amino acids. Losses at the gene ends were 2 bases for V and 4 bases for J; bases not matched to a gene: 4. Germline CDR1 reads SEHNR; CDR2 reads FQNEAQ (reference sequence).

The chain links TRBV6-5 to TRBJ2-7, with D unclear. With 6 bases removed from V and 1 base from J, the gap between germline ends came to 10 bases. The CDR3 has 13 residues. The germline gives CDR1 MNHEY, CDR2 SVGAGI. The CDR3 bases are TGTGCCAGCAGCCCAACAGTGTCCTACGAGCAGTACTTC. Translated: CASSPTVSYEQYF.

Only a few counts were recorded for this clone. The chain uses TRBV10-3 and TRBJ2-1; no clear D gene. V gave up 6 bases and J gave up 7 bases, with 7 bases separating them. In germline, CDR1 is ENHRY, CDR2 SYGVKD. The CDR3 has 11 amino acids. The CDR3 reads CAISLENEQFF. The CDR3 DNA reads TGTGCCATCAGCCTAGAGAATGAGCAGTTCTTC.

The genes are TRBV7-8 and TRBJ1-1; TRBD1 aligns across 7 bases. This CDR3 spans 15 amino acids. Germline values: CDR1 SGHVS, CDR2 FQNEAQ. J gave up 4 bases and V 8 bases, and 13 bases lay outside the gene matches. CDR3 sequence (DNA): TGTGCCAGCTCCTCGACCGGGACAGTGGGCACTGAAGCTTTCTTT. It encodes CASSSTGTVGTEAFF.

The chain uses TRBV2 and TRBJ1-2; TRBD1 aligns across 11 bases. The germline gives CDR1 SNHLY, CDR2 FYNNEI. Trimming cost V 4 bases and J 3 bases; bases outside gene matches: 7. The CDR3 consists of 16 residues. This CDR3 is CASSGWGTGGDYGYTF. The CDR3 DNA is TGTGCCAGCAGTGGATGGGGGACAGGGGGAGACTATGGCTACACCTTC.

The rearrangement links TRBV2 to TRBJ1-2, with TRBD1 identical over 9 bases. CDR3 length: 14 residues. Per germline, CDR1 SNHLY and CDR2 FYNNEI. Unmatched junction bases numbered 8, after V lost 4 bases and J lost 8 bases. Written as DNA, the CDR3 is TGTGCCAGCAGTGGAGGACAGGGGATAGGCGGCTACACCTTC. Translation: CASSGGQGIGGYTF.

This clone appeared once. V and J are TRBV4-1 and TRBJ1-5; TRBD1 matches at 8 bases. CDR3 length equals 15 residues. The trim removed 3 bases at V and 5 bases at J, leaving 6 bases unmatched. The germline CDR1 and CDR2 sequences are MGHRA and YSYEKL. The CDR3 loop is CASSQMPGGYQPQHF. The CDR3 nucleotides are TGCGCCAGCAGCCAGATGCCAGGGGGCTATCAGCCCCAGCATTTT.

This clone was recorded a few times. The gene calls are TRBV10-2 and TRBJ2-7; D is possibly TRBD2 (5 bases). Trimming left V 8 bases short and J 1 base short, with 6 bases between. Germline-derived CDR1 and CDR2 are WSHSY and SAAADI. CDR3 length: 11 amino acids. CDR3 sequence reads: CASGGSYEQYF. The CDR3, as DNA: TGCGCCAGCGGCGGGTCCTACGAGCAGTACTTC.

The V gene is TRBV7-6, the J gene TRBJ2-2; 11 bases are shared with TRBD2. The CDR3 runs to 15 residues. V was pared by 4 bases and J by 8 bases, with 6 bases of the junction left unmatched. The germline V gene encodes CDR1 SGHVS and CDR2 FNYEAQ. CDR3 sequence reads: CASSSLAGVSGELFF. The CDR3 DNA reads TGTGCCAGCAGCTCACTAGCGGGAGTTTCAGGGGAGCTGTTTTTT.

The chain recombines TRBV10-1 with TRBJ1-5; TRBD1 might be the D (6 bases). With 3 bases removed from V and 7 bases from J, the gap between germline ends came to 10 bases. The length of the CDR3 is 13 residues. CDR1 is WNHNN and CDR2 is SYGVQD in the germline V gene (reference sequence). For the CDR3, the DNA is TGCGCCAGCAGTGAAAACAGGGCCCAGCCCCAGCATTTT. Its protein product is CASSENRAQPQHF.

The rearrangement joins TRBV10-3 to TRBJ2-2; TRBD1 agrees at 10 bases. The CDR3 is 17 amino acids. Germline CDR1 reads ENHRY; CDR2 reads SYGVKD. V dropped 3 bases and J dropped 5; count of bases not matched to a gene: 9. This chain's CDR3 is CAISERSPGQGTGELFF. For the CDR3, the DNA is TGTGCCATCAGTGAAAGATCCCCGGGACAGGGGACCGGGGAGCTGTTTTTT.

The chain combines TRBV6-1 with TRBJ1-2; TRBD1 aligns across 10 bases. V shed 2 bases and J 6 bases; nucleotides not matched to a gene: 9. The CDR3 has 16 residues. Germline V gives CDR1 MNHNS, CDR2 SASEGT. The CDR3 here is CASSESPGQGRDGYTF. The CDR3 DNA reads TGTGCCAGCAGTGAATCTCCGGGACAGGGGCGAGATGGCTACACCTTC.

The V and J genes are TRBV19 and TRBJ2-7; D perhaps matches TRBD2 (6 bases). Trimming left V 8 bases short and J 6 bases short, with 20 bases between. CDR3 length: 14 amino acids. From germline, CDR1 is LNHDA and CDR2 SQIVND (reference sequence). The CDR3 sequence: CASRRAWQHFEQYF. CDR3 sequence (DNA): TGTGCCAGTCGGAGGGCCTGGCAGCACTTCGAGCAGTACTTC.

The CDR3 nucleotides are TGTGCCAGCAGTTCCCCCGGACAGGTGCACTACGAGCAGTACTTC. Amino acids: CASSSPGQVHYEQYF. The chain uses TRBV27 and TRBJ2-7; 7 bases are shared with TRBD1. The V gene's germline CDR1 is MNHEY and CDR2 SMNVEV (reference sequence). This CDR3 is 15 amino acids long. The V segment lost 4 bases and the J segment 3 bases; nucleotides outside the gene matches: 9.

There are a few counts of this clone. The gene calls are TRBV2 and TRBJ2-7; 9 bases line up with TRBD1. CDR3 length: 14 residues. Germline V lookup: CDR1 SNHLY, CDR2 FYNNEI. The V and J ends lost 6 bases and 3 bases, in that order; junction bases with no gene match: 6. DNA of the CDR3: TGTGCCAGCAGGGATCGGGACAGGGTCTACGAGCAGTACTTC. Translated, it gives CASRDRDRVYEQYF.

The genes are TRBV6-6 and TRBJ2-3, with a possible D match to TRBD1 (6 bases). Germline loops: CDR1 MNHNY, CDR2 SVGAGI (reference sequence). This CDR3 comprises 13 residues. Deletions cut 6 bases from V and 4 bases from J, with 11 bases between. CDR3 amino acids: CASSGRGPDTQYF. The CDR3 region has the DNA TGTGCCAGCAGCGGCAGGGGACCAGATACGCAGTATTTT.

The chain is built from TRBV9 and TRBJ1-6; perhaps TRBD1 as D (6 bases). Trimming took 2 bases from V and 1 from J, leaving 13 bases between them. This CDR3 comprises 17 residues. Germline V gives CDR1 SGDLS, CDR2 YYNGEE. This CDR3 reads CASSVGQLRSYNSPLHF. CDR3 in DNA: TGTGCCAGCAGCGTCGGACAGTTACGGTCCTATAATTCACCCCTCCACTTT.

CDR3 protein: CASSQVGRGRGRNGYTF. For the CDR3, the DNA is TGCGCCAGCAGCCAAGTTGGTAGGGGGCGAGGTCGGAACGGCTACACCTTC. The chain links TRBV4-1 to TRBJ1-2; 7 bases are a match to TRBD1. The V and J ends lost 1 base and 8 bases, in that order; junction bases with no gene match: 16. Germline assignment: CDR1 MGHRA and CDR2 YSYEKL. This CDR3 contains 17 residues.

The chain carries TRBV10-3 and TRBJ1-1, with D hard to call. This CDR3 has 15 residues. The V end lost 1 base, the J end lost 4 bases, and 13 bases lay between the germline ends. The V gene's germline CDR1 is ENHRY and CDR2 SYGVKD. The CDR3 reads CAISEWSVGSTEAFF. For the CDR3, the DNA is TGTGCCATCAGTGAGTGGTCGGTAGGGAGCACTGAAGCTTTCTTT.

The chain employs TRBV28 and TRBJ1-1; 8 bases align to TRBD1. This CDR3 region has 15 residues. Germline V gene sequence: CDR1 MDHEN, CDR2 SYDVKM. V gave up 5 bases and J gave up 5 bases; unmatched junction bases: 10. This CDR3 is CASSTAGGAITEAFF. The CDR3 DNA follows: TGTGCCAGCAGTACCGCAGGGGGCGCTATAACTGAAGCTTTCTTT.

The chain is built from TRBV18 and TRBJ2-3, with D perhaps matching TRBD2 (6 bases). V was shortened by 1 base and J by 2 bases, with 13 bases between the two germline ends. The CDR3 covers 16 residues. Per germline, CDR1 KGHSH and CDR2 LQKENI. In nucleotides, the CDR3 is TGTGCCAGCTCACCACGGCAGGGAGGTGCCACAGATACGCAGTATTTT. It specifies CASSPRQGGATDTQYF.

The J gene is TRBJ2-2, the V gene TRBV19; D perhaps matches TRBD1 (6 bases). Germline CDR1 and CDR2: LNHDA and SQIVND (reference sequence). Trimming took 10 bases from V and 4 from J, leaving 19 bases between them. The CDR3 sequence is 15 residues long. CDR3 protein: CATSPIQGVTGELFF. Here the CDR3 DNA reads TGTGCCACGTCGCCTATACAGGGTGTCACCGGGGAGCTGTTTTTT.

V and J are TRBV11-3 and TRBJ1-4, with D maybe TRBD1 (5 bases). Per the germline V gene, CDR1 is SGHNT and CDR2 is YENEEA. V was clipped by 1 base and J by 7 bases, with 19 bases between them. The CDR3 is 17 amino acids. This CDR3 reads CASSLVAADSGSEKLFF. The CDR3, as DNA: TGTGCCAGCAGCTTAGTCGCGGCCGACAGCGGGAGTGAAAAACTGTTTTTT.

The chain joins TRBV6-1 to TRBJ2-2; D uncertain. V lost 4 bases to trimming and J lost 5 bases, with 14 bases between them. The length of the CDR3 is 15 residues. Germline-derived CDR1 and CDR2 are MNHNS and SASEGT. CDR3 bases: TGTGCCAGCAGTGCCGGCAGCGCGGTTACCGGGGAGCTGTTTTTT. It codes for CASSAGSAVTGELFF.